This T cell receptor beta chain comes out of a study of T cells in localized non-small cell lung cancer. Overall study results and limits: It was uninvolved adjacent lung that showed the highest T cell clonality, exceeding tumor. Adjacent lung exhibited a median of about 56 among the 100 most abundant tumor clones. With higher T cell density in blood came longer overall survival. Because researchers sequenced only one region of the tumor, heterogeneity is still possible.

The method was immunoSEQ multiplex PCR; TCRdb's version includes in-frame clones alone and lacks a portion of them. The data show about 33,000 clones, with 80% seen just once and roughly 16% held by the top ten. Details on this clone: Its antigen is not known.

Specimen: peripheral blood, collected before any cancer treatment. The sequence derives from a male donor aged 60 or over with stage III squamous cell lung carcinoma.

The CDR3 sequence is CASSLTGTPNSPLHF. DNA of the CDR3: TGTGCCAGCAGTCTCACCGGGACACCTAATTCACCCCTCCACTTT. The chain is built from TRBV5-5 and TRBJ1-6; possible D gene TRBD1, 6 bases. The germline V and J ends were trimmed by 5 bases and 6 bases, with 15 bases remaining between them. CDR3 size: 15 residues. Per the germline V gene, CDR1 is SGHKS and CDR2 is YYEKEE (reference sequence).